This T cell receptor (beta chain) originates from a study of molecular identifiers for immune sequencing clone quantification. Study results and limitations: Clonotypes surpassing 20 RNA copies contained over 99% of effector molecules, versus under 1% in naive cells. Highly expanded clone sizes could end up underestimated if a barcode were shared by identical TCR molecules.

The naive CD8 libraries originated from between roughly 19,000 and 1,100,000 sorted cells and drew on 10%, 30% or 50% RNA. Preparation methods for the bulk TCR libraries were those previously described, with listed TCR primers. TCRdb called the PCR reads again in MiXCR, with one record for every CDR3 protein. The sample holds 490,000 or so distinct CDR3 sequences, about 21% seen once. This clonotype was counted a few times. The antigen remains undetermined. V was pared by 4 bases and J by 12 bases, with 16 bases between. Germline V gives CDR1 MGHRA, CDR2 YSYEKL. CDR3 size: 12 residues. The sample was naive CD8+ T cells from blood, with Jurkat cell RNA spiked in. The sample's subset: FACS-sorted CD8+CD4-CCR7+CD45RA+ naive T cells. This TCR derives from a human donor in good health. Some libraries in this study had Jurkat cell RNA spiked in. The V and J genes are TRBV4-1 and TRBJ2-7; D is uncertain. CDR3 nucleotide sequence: TGCGCCAGCAGCCGAAACGACGGATCTAGGTACTTC. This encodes CASSRNDGSRYF.